A selection of T cell receptor beta chains follows, all from one sample in a study of metastatic and nonmetastatic thyroid tumors. TCRdb reprocessed the PCR reads using MiXCR. The table has tens of thousands of clones, over 15% seen once. The specimen sequenced was blood. The source is a female donor with papillary thyroid cancer or a benign thyroid nodule (not recorded which). Some clones in this sample may be carry-over from other donors' samples. The CDR3 runs from the conserved cysteine through the conserved F or W. D genes are given only for firm matches. Clone sizes are given selectively: once, few, many, or a class where the clone is expanded.

few	TRBV12-3/TRBV12-4	TRBJ1-3	-	CASSSTRSLLGYF	TGTGCCAGCAGCTCCACAAGGAGTCTCTTGGGTTACTTT
-	TRBV28	TRBJ2-1	-	CASSGGTPEQFF	TGTGCCAGCAGTGGGGGAACCCCGGAGCAGTTCTTC
many	TRBV6-2/TRBV6-3	TRBJ1-2	-	CASSYVGRTNYGYTF	TGTGCCAGCAGTTACGTCGGCCGAACTAACTATGGCTACACCTTC
many	TRBV19	TRBJ1-2	TRBD1	CASSLQPGQGIYGYTF	TGTGCCAGTAGTCTCCAACCGGGACAGGGAATCTATGGCTACACCTTC
many	TRBV7-9	TRBJ2-7	-	CASSLTGDTYEQYF	TGTGCCAGCAGCTTAACAGGTGACACCTACGAGCAGTACTTC
many	TRBV6-5	TRBJ2-5	TRBD2	CASSYVLAGSETQYF	TGTGCCAGCAGTTACGTACTAGCGGGATCGGAGACCCAGTACTTC
many	TRBV30	TRBJ2-3	-	CAWSPRRGTSSTDTQYF	TGTGCCTGGAGCCCTAGGCGTGGCACCTCTAGCACAGATACGCAGTATTTT
-	TRBV6-1	TRBJ2-7	-	CASTQGSFEQYF	TGTGCCAGCACGCAGGGGTCGTTCGAGCAGTACTTC
few	TRBV6-1	TRBJ2-1	-	CASSGGQSVYNEQFF	TGTGCCAGCAGTGGCGGGCAAAGTGTTTACAATGAGCAGTTCTTC
many	TRBV6-6	TRBJ1-2	TRBD1	CASSSHQDRDRGPRGGYTF	TGTGCCAGCAGTTCCCACCAAGACCGGGACAGGGGCCCAAGAGGTGGCTACACCTTC
many	TRBV20-1	TRBJ2-3	-	CSASSGGSTDTQYF	TGCAGTGCTAGTAGCGGCGGTAGCACAGATACGCAGTATTTT
-	TRBV20-1	TRBJ1-4	-	CSARPREYEKLFF	TGCAGTGCTAGGCCCAGGGAGTATGAAAAACTGTTTTTT
-	TRBV7-6	TRBJ2-2	-	CASSLGMRGGELFF	TGTGCCAGCAGCTTAGGAATGCGGGGCGGGGAGCTGTTTTTT
many	TRBV29-1	TRBJ2-1	-	CSVEDRGSRRSNEQFF	TGCAGCGTTGAAGATCGAGGGAGTCGAAGGTCGAATGAGCAGTTCTTC
few	TRBV28	TRBJ1-1	TRBD1	CASISGTGTGVSTEAFF	TGTGCCAGCATTTCCGGGACCGGGACAGGGGTATCCACTGAAGCTTTCTTT
few	TRBV7-9	TRBJ2-7	TRBD2	CASSPESGGSVDQYF	TGTGCCAGCAGCCCCGAGAGCGGGGGATCGGTCGATCAGTACTTC
-	TRBV4-1	TRBJ2-3	-	CASSQRSQPGLTDTQYF	TGCGCCAGCAGCCAAAGATCTCAACCGGGACTGACAGATACGCAGTATTTT
-	TRBV7-6	TRBJ2-2	-	CASSPYSIRRGTGELFF	TGTGCCAGCAGCCCTTATTCTATCCGCCGGGGCACCGGGGAGCTGTTTTTT
many	TRBV18	TRBJ1-5	TRBD1	CASSRTGRAQPQHF	TGTGCCAGCTCAAGGACAGGGCGAGCCCAGCCCCAGCATTTT
many	TRBV7-3	TRBJ2-5	TRBD2	CASSASGRALETQYF	TGTGCCAGCAGCGCTAGCGGGAGGGCCCTAGAGACCCAGTACTTC
-	TRBV11-2	TRBJ2-7	TRBD2	CAGSLDGTSGRSEQYF	TGTGCCGGCAGCTTAGATGGAACTAGCGGGAGATCCGAGCAGTACTTC
many	TRBV19	TRBJ2-7	-	CASRRVATPSYEQYF	TGTGCCAGTCGGCGGGTAGCGACACCCTCCTACGAGCAGTACTTC
once	TRBV5-6	TRBJ2-7	-	CASSLVLESSYEQYF	TGTGCCAGCAGCTTGGTTTTGGAATCATCCTACGAGCAGTACTTC
few	TRBV6-5	TRBJ1-1	-	CASSYTENTEALF	TGTGCCAGCAGTTACACAGAGAACACTGAAGCTCTATTT
many	TRBV5-1	TRBJ1-4	-	CASNPGGATNEKLFF	TGCGCCAGCAACCCCGGGGGTGCAACTAATGAAAAACTGTTTTTT
many	TRBV20-1	TRBJ1-4	-	CSAREIQGTTNEKLFF	TGCAGTGCCCGCGAAATACAGGGAACGACTAATGAAAAACTGTTTTTT
-	TRBV6-1	TRBJ2-2	-	CASSEINTGELFF	TGTGCCAGCAGCGAGATAAACACCGGGGAGCTGTTTTTT
many	TRBV12-3/TRBV12-4	TRBJ1-1	-	CASRPGNTEAFF	TGTGCCAGCAGGCCTGGGAACACTGAAGCTTTCTTT
-	TRBV11-2	TRBJ2-7	TRBD2	CASSSEAGGPYEQYF	TGTGCCAGCAGCTCCGAAGCGGGGGGACCCTACGAGCAGTACTTC
-	TRBV19	TRBJ1-2	-	CASSMGLSPYGYTF	TGTGCCAGTAGTATGGGTCTCTCCCCCTATGGCTACACCTTC
few	TRBV20-1	TRBJ2-7	-	CSASRGRTTYEQYF	TGCAGTGCTAGTAGAGGGAGAACCACCTACGAGCAGTACTTC
medium-sized	TRBV28	TRBJ2-1	-	CASSTYNEQFF	TGTGCCAGCAGTACCTACAATGAGCAGTTCTTC
once	TRBV20-1	TRBJ2-1	TRBD2	CSARTSGSWGSYNEQFF	TGCAGTGCGAGGACTAGCGGGAGTTGGGGCTCCTACAATGAGCAGTTCTTC
many	TRBV9	TRBJ1-2	TRBD1	CASSAKQGATGYTF	TGTGCCAGCAGCGCAAAACAGGGGGCGACTGGCTACACCTTC
medium-sized	TRBV6-1	TRBJ1-5	TRBD1	CASSRDRGLYSNQPQHF	TGTGCCAGCTCAAGGGACAGGGGATTATATAGCAATCAGCCCCAGCATTTT
many	TRBV5-1	TRBJ2-3	-	CASSLGVLAATDTQYF	TGCGCCAGCAGCTTGGGTGTTTTGGCGGCTACAGATACGCAGTATTTT
-	TRBV28	TRBJ1-1	TRBD1	CASSLHNRGDTEAFF	TGTGCCAGCAGTTTACACAACAGGGGAGACACTGAAGCTTTCTTT
once	TRBV7-2	TRBJ2-2	-	CVSSLAGSPRETGELFF	TGTGTCAGTAGCTTAGCTGGGTCCCCCCGCGAAACCGGGGAGCTGTTTTTT
-	TRBV7-3	TRBJ1-3	TRBD1	CASSLTGGGNTIYF	TGTGCCAGCAGCCTGACAGGGGGCGGAAACACCATATATTTT
many	TRBV5-1	TRBJ2-1	-	CASSSPGTHGSSYNEQFF	TGCGCCAGCAGCTCACCCGGGACACACGGAAGCTCCTACAATGAGCAGTTCTTC
-	TRBV20-1	TRBJ2-3	TRBD1	CSASRQGASGTQYF	TGCAGTGCGAGCCGACAGGGGGCATCTGGTACGCAGTATTTT
-	TRBV5-1	TRBJ1-5	-	CASSPESGRQPQHF	TGCGCCAGCAGCCCCGAATCCGGCAGGCAGCCCCAGCATTTT
many	TRBV4-3	TRBJ1-4	-	CASSEDGGTRNEKLFF	TGCGCCAGCAGCGAAGACGGGGGGACTCGTAATGAAAAACTGTTTTTT
many	TRBV25-1	TRBJ1-3	-	CASSANPSGNTIYF	TGTGCCAGCAGCGCAAACCCCTCTGGAAACACCATATATTTT
few	TRBV6-1	TRBJ2-7	-	CASNERFTYEQYF	TGTGCCAGCAACGAGCGTTTTACCTACGAGCAGTACTTC